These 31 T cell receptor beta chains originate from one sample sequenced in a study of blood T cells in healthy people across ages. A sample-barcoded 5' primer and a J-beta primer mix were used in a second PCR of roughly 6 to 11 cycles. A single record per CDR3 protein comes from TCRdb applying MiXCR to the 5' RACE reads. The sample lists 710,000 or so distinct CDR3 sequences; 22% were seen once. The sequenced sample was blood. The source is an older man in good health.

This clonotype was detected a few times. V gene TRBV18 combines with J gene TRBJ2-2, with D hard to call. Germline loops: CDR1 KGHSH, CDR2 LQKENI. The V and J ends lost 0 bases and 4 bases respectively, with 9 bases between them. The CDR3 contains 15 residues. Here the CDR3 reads CASSPPGYSTGELFF. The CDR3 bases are TGTGCCAGCTCACCACCGGGCTATTCCACCGGGGAGCTGTTTTTT.

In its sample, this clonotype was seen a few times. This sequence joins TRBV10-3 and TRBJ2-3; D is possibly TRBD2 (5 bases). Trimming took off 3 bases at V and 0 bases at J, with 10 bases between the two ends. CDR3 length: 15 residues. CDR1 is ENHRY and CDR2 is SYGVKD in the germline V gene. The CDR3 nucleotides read TGTGCCATCAGTGAAGGACTGGGGAGCACAGATACGCAGTATTTT. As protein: CAISEGLGSTDTQYF.

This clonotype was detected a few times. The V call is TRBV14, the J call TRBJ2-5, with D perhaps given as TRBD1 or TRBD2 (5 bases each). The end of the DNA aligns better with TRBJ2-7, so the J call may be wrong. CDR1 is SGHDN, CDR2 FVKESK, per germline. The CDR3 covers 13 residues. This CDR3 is CASSHRWGFEQYF. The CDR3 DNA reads TGTGCCAGCAGCCACAGATGGGGGTTCGAGCAGTACTTC.

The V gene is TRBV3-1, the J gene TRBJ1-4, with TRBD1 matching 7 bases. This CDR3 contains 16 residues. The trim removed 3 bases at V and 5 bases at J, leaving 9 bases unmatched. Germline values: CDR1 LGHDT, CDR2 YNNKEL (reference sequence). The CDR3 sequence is CASSHAWDSTNEKLFF. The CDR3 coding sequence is TGTGCCAGCAGCCACGCCTGGGACAGCACGAATGAAAAACTGTTTTTT. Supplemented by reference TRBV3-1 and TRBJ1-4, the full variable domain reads DTAVSQTPKYLVTQMGNDKSIKCEQNLGHDTMYWYKQDSKKFLKIMFSYNNKELIINETVPNRFSPKSPDKAHLNLHINSLELGDSAVYFCASSHAWDSTNEKLFFGSGTQLSVL.

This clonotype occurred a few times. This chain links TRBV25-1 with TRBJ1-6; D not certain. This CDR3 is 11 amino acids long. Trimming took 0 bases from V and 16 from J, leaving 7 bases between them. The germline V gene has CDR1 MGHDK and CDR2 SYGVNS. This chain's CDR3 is CASSEYGSLHF. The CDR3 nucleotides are TGTGCCAGCAGTGAATACGGCAGTCTCCACTTT.

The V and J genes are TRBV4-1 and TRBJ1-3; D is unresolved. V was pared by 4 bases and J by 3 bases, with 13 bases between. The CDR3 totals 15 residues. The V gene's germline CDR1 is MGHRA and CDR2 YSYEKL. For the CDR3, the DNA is TGCGCCAGCAGCCCCACAGATGTGCGTGGAAACACCATATATTTT. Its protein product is CASSPTDVRGNTIYF.

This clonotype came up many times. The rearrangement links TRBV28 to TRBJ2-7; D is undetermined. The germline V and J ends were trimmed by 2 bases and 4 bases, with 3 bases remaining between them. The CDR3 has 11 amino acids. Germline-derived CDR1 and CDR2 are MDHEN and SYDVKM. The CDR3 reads CASSLKYEQYF. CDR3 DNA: TGTGCCAGCAGTTTAAAGTACGAGCAGTACTTC.

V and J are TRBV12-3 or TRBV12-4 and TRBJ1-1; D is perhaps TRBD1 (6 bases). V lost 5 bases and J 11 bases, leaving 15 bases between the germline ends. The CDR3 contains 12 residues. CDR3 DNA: TGTGCCAGCAGTAGCAGGGGAGGTGGTGCTTTCTTT. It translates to CASSSRGGGAFF.

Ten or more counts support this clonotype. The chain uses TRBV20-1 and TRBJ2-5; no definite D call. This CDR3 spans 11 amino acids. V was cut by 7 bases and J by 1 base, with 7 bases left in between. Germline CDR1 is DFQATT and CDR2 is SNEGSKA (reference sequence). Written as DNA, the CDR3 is TGCAGTGGGCAGCCCCAAGAGACCCAGTACTTC. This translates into CSGQPQETQYF.

The CDR3 DNA is TGCAGTGCCGGGACAGGGGGCGGGGAGCTGTTTTTT. Amino acid sequence: CSAGTGGGELFF. V gene TRBV20-1 combines with J gene TRBJ2-2, with TRBD1 matching over 11 bases. V lost 6 bases and J lost 7; bases outside the gene matches: 1. Germline V gives CDR1 DFQATT, CDR2 SNEGSKA (reference sequence). The CDR3 totals 12 residues.

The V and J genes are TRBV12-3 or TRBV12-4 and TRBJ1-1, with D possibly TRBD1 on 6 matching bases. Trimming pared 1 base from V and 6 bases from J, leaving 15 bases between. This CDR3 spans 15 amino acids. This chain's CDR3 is CASSLVGGGGPEAFF. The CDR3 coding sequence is TGTGCCAGCAGTTTAGTAGGGGGGGGTGGCCCTGAAGCTTTCTTT.

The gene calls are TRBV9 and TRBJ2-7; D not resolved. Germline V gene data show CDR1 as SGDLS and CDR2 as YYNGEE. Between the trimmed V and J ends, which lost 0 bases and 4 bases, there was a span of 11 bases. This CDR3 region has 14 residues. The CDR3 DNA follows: TGTGCCAGCAGCGTAGGGCCCGGATTATACGAGCAGTACTTC. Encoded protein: CASSVGPGLYEQYF.

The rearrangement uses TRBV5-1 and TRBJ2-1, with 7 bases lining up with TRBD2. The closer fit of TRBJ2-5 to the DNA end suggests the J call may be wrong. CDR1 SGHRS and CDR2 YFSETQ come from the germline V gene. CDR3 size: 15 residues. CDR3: CASSLAGGGEETQYF. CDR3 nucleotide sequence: TGCGCCAGCAGCTTGGCGGGAGGAGGAGAAGAGACCCAGTACTTC.

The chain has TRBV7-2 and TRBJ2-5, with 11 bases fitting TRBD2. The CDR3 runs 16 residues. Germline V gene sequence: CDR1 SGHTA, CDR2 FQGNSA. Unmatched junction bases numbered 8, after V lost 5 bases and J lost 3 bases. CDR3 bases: TGTGCCAGCAGCCCTCGCCTTAGCGGGGGGGAAGAGACCCAGTACTTC. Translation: CASSPRLSGGEETQYF.

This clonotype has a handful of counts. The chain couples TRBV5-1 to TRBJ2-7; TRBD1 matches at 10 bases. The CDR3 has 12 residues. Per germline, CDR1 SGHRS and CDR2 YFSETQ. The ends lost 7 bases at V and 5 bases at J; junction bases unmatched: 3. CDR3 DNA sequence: TGCGCCAGCGCCGGGACAGGGGACGAGCAGTACTTC. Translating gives CASAGTGDEQYF.

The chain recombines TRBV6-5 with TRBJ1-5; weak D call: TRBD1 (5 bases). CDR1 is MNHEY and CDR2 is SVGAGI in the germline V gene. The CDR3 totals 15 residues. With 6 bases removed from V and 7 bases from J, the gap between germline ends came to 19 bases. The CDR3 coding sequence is TGTGCCAGCAGACCCGACCGGGGGGGTGTACAGCCCCAGCATTTT. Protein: CASRPDRGGVQPQHF.

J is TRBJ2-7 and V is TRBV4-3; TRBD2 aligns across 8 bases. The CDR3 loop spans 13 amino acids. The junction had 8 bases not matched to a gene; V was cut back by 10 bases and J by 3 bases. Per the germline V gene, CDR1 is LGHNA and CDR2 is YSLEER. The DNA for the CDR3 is TGCGCCAATGGACTAGCCGCTTACTACGAGCAGTACGTC. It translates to CANGLAAYYEQYV.

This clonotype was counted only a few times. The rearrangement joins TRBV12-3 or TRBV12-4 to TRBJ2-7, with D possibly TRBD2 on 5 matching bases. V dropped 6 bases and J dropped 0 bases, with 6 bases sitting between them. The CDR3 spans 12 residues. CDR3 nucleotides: TGTGCCAGCAGGGGAGACTCCTACGAGCAGTACGTC. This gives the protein CASRGDSYEQYV.

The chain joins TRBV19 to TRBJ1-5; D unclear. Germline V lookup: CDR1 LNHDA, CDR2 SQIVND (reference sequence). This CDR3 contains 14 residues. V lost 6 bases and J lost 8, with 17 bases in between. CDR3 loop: CASSFGRAAEPQHF. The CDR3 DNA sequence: TGTGCCAGTAGCTTCGGACGGGCGGCGGAGCCCCAGCATTTT.

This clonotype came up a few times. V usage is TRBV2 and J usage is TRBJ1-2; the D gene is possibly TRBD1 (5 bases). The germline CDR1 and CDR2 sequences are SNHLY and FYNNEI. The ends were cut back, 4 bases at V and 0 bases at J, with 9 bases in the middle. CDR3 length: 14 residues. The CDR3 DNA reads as TGTGCCAGCAGTGGCGGGGGGGCTAACTATGGCTACACCTTC. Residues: CASSGGGANYGYTF.

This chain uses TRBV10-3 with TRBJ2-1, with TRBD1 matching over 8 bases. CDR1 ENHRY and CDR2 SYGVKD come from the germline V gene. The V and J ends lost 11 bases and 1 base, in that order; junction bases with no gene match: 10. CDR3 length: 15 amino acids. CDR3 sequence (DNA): TGTGCCGTAAGGGACAGGCAACCTTCCTACAATGAGCAGTTCTTC. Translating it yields CAVRDRQPSYNEQFF.

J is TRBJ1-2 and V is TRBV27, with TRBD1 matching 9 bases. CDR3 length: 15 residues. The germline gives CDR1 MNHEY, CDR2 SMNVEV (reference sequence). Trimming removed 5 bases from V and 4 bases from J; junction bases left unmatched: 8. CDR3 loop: CASSNPGQGFYGYTF. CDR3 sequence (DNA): TGTGCCAGCAGTAACCCGGGACAGGGCTTCTATGGCTACACCTTC.

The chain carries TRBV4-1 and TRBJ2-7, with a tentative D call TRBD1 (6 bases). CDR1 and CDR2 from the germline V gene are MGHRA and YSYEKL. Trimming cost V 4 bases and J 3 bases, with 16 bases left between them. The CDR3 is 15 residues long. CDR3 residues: CASSLGSAGDYEQYF. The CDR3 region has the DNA TGCGCCAGCAGCCTAGGGTCCGCAGGGGACTACGAGCAGTACTTC.

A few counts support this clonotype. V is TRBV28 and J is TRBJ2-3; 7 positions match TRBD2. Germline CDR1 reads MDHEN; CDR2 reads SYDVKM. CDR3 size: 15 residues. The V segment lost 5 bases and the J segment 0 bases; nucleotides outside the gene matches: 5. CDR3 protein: CASSLQRGSTDTQYF. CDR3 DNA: TGTGCCAGCAGTCTCCAGCGGGGAAGCACAGATACGCAGTATTTT.

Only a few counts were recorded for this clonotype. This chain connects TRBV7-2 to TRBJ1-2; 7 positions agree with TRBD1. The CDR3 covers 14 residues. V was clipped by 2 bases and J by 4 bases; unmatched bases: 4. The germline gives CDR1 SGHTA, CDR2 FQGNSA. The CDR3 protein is CASSLRRTGYGYTF. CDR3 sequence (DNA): TGTGCCAGCAGCTTACGGCGGACAGGCTATGGCTACACCTTC. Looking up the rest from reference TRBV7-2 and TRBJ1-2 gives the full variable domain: GAGVSQSPSNKVTEKGKDVELRCDPISGHTALYWYRQSLGQGLEFLIYFQGNSAPDKSGLPSDRFSAERTGGSVSTLTIQRTQQEDSAVYLCASSLRRTGYGYTFGSGTRLTVV.

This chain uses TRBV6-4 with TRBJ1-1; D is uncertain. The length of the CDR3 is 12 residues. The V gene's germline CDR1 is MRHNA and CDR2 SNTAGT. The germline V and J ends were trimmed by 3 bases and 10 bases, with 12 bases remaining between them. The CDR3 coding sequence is TGTGCCAGCAGTGATTGGGAAGGTTCAGCTTTCTTT. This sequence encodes CASSDWEGSAFF.

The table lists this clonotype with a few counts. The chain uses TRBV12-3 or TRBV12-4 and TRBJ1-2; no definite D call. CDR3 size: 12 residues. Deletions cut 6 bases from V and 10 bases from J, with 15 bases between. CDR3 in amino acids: CASSRLFFDYTF. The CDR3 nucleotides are TGTGCCAGCAGCAGGCTCTTTTTCGACTACACCTTC.

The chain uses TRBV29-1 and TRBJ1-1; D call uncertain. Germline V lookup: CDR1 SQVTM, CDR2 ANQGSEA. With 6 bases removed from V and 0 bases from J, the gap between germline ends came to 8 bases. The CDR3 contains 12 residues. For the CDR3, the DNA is TGCAGCGTAAACGCAGTGAACACTGAAGCTTTCTTT. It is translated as CSVNAVNTEAFF.

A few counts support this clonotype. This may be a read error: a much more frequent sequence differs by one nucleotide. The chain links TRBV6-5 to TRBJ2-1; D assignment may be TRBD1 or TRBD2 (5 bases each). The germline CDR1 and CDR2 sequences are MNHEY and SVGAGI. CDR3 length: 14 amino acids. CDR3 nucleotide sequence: TGTGCCGGCAGTCCCGGGGCAGAGTACAATGAGCAGTTCTTC. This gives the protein CAGSPGAEYNEQFF.

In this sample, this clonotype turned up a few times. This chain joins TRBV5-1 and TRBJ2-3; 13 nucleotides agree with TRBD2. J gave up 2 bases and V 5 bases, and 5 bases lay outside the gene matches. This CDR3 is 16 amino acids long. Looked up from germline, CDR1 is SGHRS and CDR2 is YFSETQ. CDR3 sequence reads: CASRAGTSGITDTQYF. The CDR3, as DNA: TGCGCCAGCAGGGCCGGGACTAGCGGGATCACAGATACGCAGTATTTT.

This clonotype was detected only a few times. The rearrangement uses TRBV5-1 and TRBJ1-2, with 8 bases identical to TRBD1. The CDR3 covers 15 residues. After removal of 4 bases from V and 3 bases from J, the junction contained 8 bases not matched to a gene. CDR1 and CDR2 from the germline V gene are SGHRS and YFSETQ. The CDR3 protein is CASSPQGQAYYGYTF. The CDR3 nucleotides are TGCGCCAGCAGCCCCCAGGGACAGGCGTACTATGGCTACACCTTC.